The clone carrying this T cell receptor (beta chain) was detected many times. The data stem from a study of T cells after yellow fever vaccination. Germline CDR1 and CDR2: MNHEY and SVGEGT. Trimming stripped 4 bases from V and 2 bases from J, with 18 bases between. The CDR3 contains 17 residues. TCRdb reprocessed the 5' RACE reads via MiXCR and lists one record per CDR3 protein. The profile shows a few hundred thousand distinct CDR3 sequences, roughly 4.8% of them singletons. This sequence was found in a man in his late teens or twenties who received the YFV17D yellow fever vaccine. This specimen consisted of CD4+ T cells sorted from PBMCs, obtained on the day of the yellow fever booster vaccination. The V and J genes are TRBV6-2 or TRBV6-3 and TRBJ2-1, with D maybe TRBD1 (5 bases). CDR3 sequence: CASSSRVIPSAYNEQFF. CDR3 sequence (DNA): TGTGCCAGCAGTTCCAGGGTTATTCCCTCAGCCTACAATGAGCAGTTCTTC.